Presented here are 21 T cell receptor beta chains from one specimen sequenced in a study of blood T cell repertoires in COVID-19. Profiled with immunoSEQ multiplex PCR; TCRdb holds only in-frame clones, not every one. Of around 77,000 clones detected, around nine tenths appear once; the ten largest clones hold 16%. The sequencing sample was made of peripheral blood. Receptors were obtained from a woman older than 75 with active or convalescent COVID-19.

The chain carries TRBV4-1 and TRBJ2-7; D not resolved. The ends were cut back, 2 bases at V and 7 bases at J, with 21 bases in the middle. The germline V gene has CDR1 MGHRA and CDR2 YSYEKL. The CDR3 sequence is 16 residues long. This CDR3 reads CASSQLPEADLGEQYF. The CDR3 nucleotides are TGCGCCAGCAGCCAACTTCCTGAGGCAGACCTCGGGGAGCAGTACTTC.

This chain's CDR3 is CAWSVRGNYGYTF. The DNA for the CDR3 is TGTGCCTGGAGTGTCCGGGGTAACTATGGCTACACCTTC. The chain couples TRBV30 to TRBJ1-2; D gene unclear. V was shortened by 0 bases and J by 1 base, with 6 bases between the two germline ends. Germline values: CDR1 GTSNPN, CDR2 SVGIG (reference sequence). The CDR3 covers 13 residues.

The chain combines TRBV14 with TRBJ2-7, with D possibly being TRBD1 (5 bases). The ends were cut back, 1 base at V and 3 bases at J, with 13 bases in the middle. This CDR3 comprises 15 residues. Germline CDR1 reads SGHDN; CDR2 reads FVKESK. The CDR3 protein is CASSQGAGLDYEQYF. Written as DNA, the CDR3 is TGTGCCAGCAGCCAAGGGGCAGGGCTTGACTACGAGCAGTACTTC.

This chain uses TRBV7-8 with TRBJ1-1; 10 bases map to TRBD1. This CDR3 is 15 amino acids long. Germline CDR1 reads SGHVS; CDR2 reads FQNEAQ. The V gene end was trimmed by 4 bases and the J gene end by 4 bases; junction bases not matched to a gene: 6. The CDR3 here is CASSSPGTGVTEAFF. CDR3 coding DNA: TGTGCCAGCAGCTCCCCCGGGACAGGGGTCACTGAAGCTTTCTTT.

The chain links TRBV10-3 to TRBJ2-1, with 9 bases lining up with TRBD2. Germline CDR1 and CDR2: ENHRY and SYGVKD. The CDR3 sequence is 15 residues long. The J segment lost 4 bases and the V segment lost 5 bases, leaving 6 bases of the junction unmatched. The CDR3 protein is CAISTTSGLYNEQFF. In nucleotides, the CDR3 is TGTGCCATCAGTACGACTAGCGGACTTTACAATGAGCAGTTCTTC.

V and J are TRBV7-2 and TRBJ2-5; 7 bases map to TRBD2. Germline V gene data show CDR1 as SGHTA and CDR2 as FQGNSA. This CDR3 region has 13 residues. Losses at the gene ends were 7 bases for V and 4 bases for J; bases not matched to a gene: 6. The CDR3 spells CASTHPGGETQYF. The CDR3 DNA reads TGTGCCAGCACCCACCCGGGGGGAGAGACCCAGTACTTC.

The gene calls are TRBV4-1 and TRBJ1-4; D is ambiguous. This CDR3 contains 12 residues. Trimming removed 2 bases from V and 7 bases from J, with 5 bases in between. Germline lookup yields CDR1 MGHRA and CDR2 YSYEKL. The CDR3 DNA reads as TGCGCCAGCAGCCAATCGAGTGAAAAACTGTTTTTT. As protein: CASSQSSEKLFF.

J is TRBJ2-7 and V is TRBV27; the match to TRBD1 covers 7 bases. Trimming removed 6 bases from V and 5 bases from J; junction bases left unmatched: 7. Germline-derived CDR1 and CDR2 are MNHEY and SMNVEV (reference sequence). The CDR3 loop spans 13 amino acids. CDR3 in amino acids: CASREQGSHEQYF. In DNA, the CDR3 is TGTGCCAGCAGGGAACAGGGGAGCCACGAGCAGTACTTC.

The V call is TRBV2, the J call TRBJ2-5; a possible D gene is TRBD2 (7 bases). Germline CDR1 reads SNHLY; CDR2 reads FYNNEI. V dropped 11 bases and J dropped 4 bases, with 20 bases sitting between them. The CDR3 totals 14 residues. The CDR3 here is CARRQEGGRETQYF. CDR3 sequence (DNA): TGTGCCCGAAGACAAGAGGGGGGGCGAGAGACCCAGTACTTC.

The chain links TRBV5-1 to TRBJ2-1; 7 bases fit TRBD1. J lost 8 bases, V lost 4 bases, and 9 bases had no gene match. This CDR3 has 14 residues. The germline CDR1 and CDR2 sequences are SGHRS and YFSETQ. CDR3 sequence: CASSLKTGHDEQFF. DNA for the CDR3: TGCGCCAGCAGCCTGAAGACAGGGCACGATGAGCAGTTCTTC.

This rearrangement joins TRBV4-2 to TRBJ1-1; no definite D call. CDR1 LGHNA and CDR2 YNFKEQ come from the germline V gene. CDR3 length: 15 amino acids. V was cut by 0 bases and J by 4 bases, with 12 bases left in between. The CDR3 DNA sequence: TGTGCCAGCAGCCAAGATCCGGGCGGAGGCACTGAAGCTTTCTTT. It specifies CASSQDPGGGTEAFF.

This chain connects TRBV2 to TRBJ2-7, with TRBD1 matching over 9 bases. The junction had 5 bases not matched to a gene; V was cut back by 5 bases and J by 0 bases. Germline CDR1 and CDR2: SNHLY and FYNNEI. The CDR3 covers 15 residues. CDR3 in amino acids: CASSYGQGSSYEQYF. In DNA, the CDR3 is TGTGCCAGCAGTTACGGACAGGGGAGCTCCTACGAGCAGTACTTC.

This chain uses TRBV3-1 (or the pseudogene TRBV3-2) with TRBJ1-5, with TRBD1 identical over 7 bases. Germline loops: CDR1 LGHDT, CDR2 YNNKEL (reference sequence). This CDR3 has 13 residues. V shed 11 bases and J 4 bases; nucleotides not matched to a gene: 8. The CDR3 region is CARSRGRNQPQHF. CDR3 nucleotide sequence: TGTGCCCGTTCAAGGGGGCGGAATCAGCCCCAGCATTTT.

This rearrangement joins TRBV24-1 to TRBJ2-1, with D possibly matching TRBD1 (6 bases). CDR1 is KGHDR, CDR2 SFDVKD, per germline. Trimming shortened V by 4 bases and J by 9 bases, and 21 bases separated the two germline ends. The CDR3 has 16 amino acids. CDR3 sequence (DNA): TGTGCCACCAGTGAAACGGGGCAGGGGTCCAGCGGTGAGCAGTTCTTC. It encodes CATSETGQGSSGEQFF.

This sequence joins TRBV5-1 and TRBJ2-7, with D tentatively TRBD1 (6 bases). V was trimmed by 0 bases and J by 0 bases, leaving 10 bases between them. CDR1 SGHRS and CDR2 YFSETQ come from the germline V gene. The CDR3 sequence is 15 residues long. CDR3: CASSLGQDISYEQYF. In DNA form, the CDR3 reads TGCGCCAGCAGCTTGGGACAGGACATCTCCTACGAGCAGTACTTC.

This chain links TRBV28 with TRBJ1-3; D remains ambiguous. The CDR3 contains 13 residues. CDR1 and CDR2 from the germline V gene are MDHEN and SYDVKM. Trimming took off 5 bases at V and 0 bases at J, with 5 bases between the two ends. CDR3 sequence reads: CASSTTSGNTIYF. The CDR3 coding sequence is TGTGCCAGCAGTACAACCTCTGGAAACACCATATATTTT.

The chain carries TRBV7-2 and TRBJ1-2; 11 nucleotides match TRBD1. J was trimmed by 8 bases and V by 5 bases; bases with no gene match: 13. The CDR3 totals 16 residues. Germline V gene sequence: CDR1 SGHTA, CDR2 FQGNSA. The CDR3 reads CASSPTGQGAREGYTF. Written as DNA, the CDR3 is TGTGCCAGCAGCCCAACCGGACAGGGGGCGCGTGAGGGCTACACCTTC.

The chain combines TRBV5-4 with TRBJ1-1, with D hard to call. The germline V and J ends were trimmed by 0 bases and 4 bases, with 25 bases remaining between them. Per the germline V gene, CDR1 is SGHNT and CDR2 is YYREEE (reference sequence). The CDR3 length is 19 residues. In DNA form, the CDR3 reads TGTGCCAGCAGCTTGGGTCCCCACATAGCAAGGGAGGGTGGCACTGAAGCTTTCTTT. Protein: CASSLGPHIAREGGTEAFF.

The V and J genes are TRBV27 and TRBJ1-2; maybe TRBD1 (6 bases). The CDR3 consists of 15 residues. Germline V gives CDR1 MNHEY, CDR2 SMNVEV (reference sequence). V lost 5 bases and J lost 4, with 17 bases in between. The CDR3: CASSPLTGSPYGYTF. Here the CDR3 DNA reads TGTGCCAGCAGTCCACTTACAGGGAGTCCCTATGGCTACACCTTC.

The rearrangement uses TRBV5-1 and TRBJ2-5, with 8 bases lining up with TRBD1. The CDR3 covers 14 residues. Germline CDR1 and CDR2: SGHRS and YFSETQ. V trimming: 4 bases; J trimming: 6 bases; junction bases outside the gene matches: 8. The CDR3 region has the DNA TGCGCCAGCAGCCCGGGGACAGGTTCTCAGACCCAGTACTTC. Translation: CASSPGTGSQTQYF.

This sequence joins TRBV3-1 (or the pseudogene TRBV3-2) and TRBJ1-4; unclear D gene. The germline CDR1 and CDR2 sequences are LGHDT and YNNKEL (reference sequence). Trimming removed 5 bases at V and 6 bases at J, with 13 bases between. The CDR3 loop spans 14 amino acids. CDR3 loop: CASSFPGWDEKLFF. The CDR3 DNA is TGTGCCAGCAGCTTCCCGGGGTGGGATGAAAAACTGTTTTTT.